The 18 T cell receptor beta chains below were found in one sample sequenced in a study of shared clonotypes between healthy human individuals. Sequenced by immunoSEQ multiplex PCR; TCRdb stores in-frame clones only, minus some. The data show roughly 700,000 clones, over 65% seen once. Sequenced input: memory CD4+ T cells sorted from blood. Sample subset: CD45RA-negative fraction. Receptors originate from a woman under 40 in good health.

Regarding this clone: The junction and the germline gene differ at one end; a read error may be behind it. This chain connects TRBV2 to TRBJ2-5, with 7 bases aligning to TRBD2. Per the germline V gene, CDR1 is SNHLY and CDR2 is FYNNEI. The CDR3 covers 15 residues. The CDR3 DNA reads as TGTGCCAGCAATGAAGTAGCGGGCCACCAAGAGACCCAGTACTTC. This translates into CASNEVAGHQETQYF.

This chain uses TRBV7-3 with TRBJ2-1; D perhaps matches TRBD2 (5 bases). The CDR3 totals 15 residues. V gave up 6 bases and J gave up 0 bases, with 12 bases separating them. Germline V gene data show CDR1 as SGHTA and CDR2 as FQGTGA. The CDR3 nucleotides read TGTGCCAGCAGGAGTAAAGGGAGCTCCTACAATGAGCAGTTCTTC. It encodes CASRSKGSSYNEQFF.

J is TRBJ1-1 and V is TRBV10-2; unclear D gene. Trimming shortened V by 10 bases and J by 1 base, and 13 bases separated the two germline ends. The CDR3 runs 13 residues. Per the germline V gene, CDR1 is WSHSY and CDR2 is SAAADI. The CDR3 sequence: CATQNPQNTEAFF. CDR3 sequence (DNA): TGCGCCACCCAGAACCCCCAGAACACTGAAGCTTTCTTT.

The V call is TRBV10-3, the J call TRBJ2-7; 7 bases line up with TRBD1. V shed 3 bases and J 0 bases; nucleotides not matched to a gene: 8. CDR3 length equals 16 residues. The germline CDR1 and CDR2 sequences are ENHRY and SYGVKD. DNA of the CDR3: TGTGCCATCAGTGACTACGGGACAGTTTTCTCCTACGAGCAGTACTTC. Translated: CAISDYGTVFSYEQYF.

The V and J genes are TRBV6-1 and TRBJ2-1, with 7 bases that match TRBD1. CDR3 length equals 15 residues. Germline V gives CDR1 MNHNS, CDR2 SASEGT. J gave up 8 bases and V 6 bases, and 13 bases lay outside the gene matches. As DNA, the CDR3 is TGTGCCAGCAGAGAGAGACAGGGTGTCTTCGATGAGCAGTTCTTC. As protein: CASRERQGVFDEQFF.

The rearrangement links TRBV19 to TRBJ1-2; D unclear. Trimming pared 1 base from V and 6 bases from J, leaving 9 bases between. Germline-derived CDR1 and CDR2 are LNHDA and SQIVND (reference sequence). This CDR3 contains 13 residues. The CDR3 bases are TGTGCCAGTAGTATAGCGAGTTTTGATGGCTACACCTTC. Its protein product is CASSIASFDGYTF.

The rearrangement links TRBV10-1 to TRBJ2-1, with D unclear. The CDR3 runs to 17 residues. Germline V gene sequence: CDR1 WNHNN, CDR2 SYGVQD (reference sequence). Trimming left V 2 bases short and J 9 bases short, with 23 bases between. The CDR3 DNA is TGCGCCAGCAGTGAGGGTTATAGTTGGGGTCACTCGCGTGAGCAGTTCTTC. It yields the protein CASSEGYSWGHSREQFF.

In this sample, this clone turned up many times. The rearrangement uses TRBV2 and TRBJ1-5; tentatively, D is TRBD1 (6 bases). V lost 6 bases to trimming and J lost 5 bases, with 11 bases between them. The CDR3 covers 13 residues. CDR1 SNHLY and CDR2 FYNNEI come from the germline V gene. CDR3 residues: CASSQNRDQPQHF. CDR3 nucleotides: TGTGCCAGCAGCCAAAACAGGGATCAGCCCCAGCATTTT.

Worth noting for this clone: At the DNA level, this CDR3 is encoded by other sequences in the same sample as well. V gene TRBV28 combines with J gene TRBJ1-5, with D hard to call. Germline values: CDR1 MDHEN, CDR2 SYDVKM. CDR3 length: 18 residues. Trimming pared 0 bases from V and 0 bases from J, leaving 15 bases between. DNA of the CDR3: TGTGCCAGCAGTTTATGGGCGGGCGGATACTATAGCAATCAGCCCCAGCATTTT. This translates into CASSLWAGGYYSNQPQHF. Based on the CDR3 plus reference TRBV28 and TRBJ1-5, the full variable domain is DVKVTQSSRYLVKRTGEKVFLECVQDMDHENMFWYRQDPGLGLRLIYFSYDVKMKEKGDIPEGYSVSREKKERFSLILESASTNQTSMYLCASSLWAGGYYSNQPQHFGDGTRLSIL.

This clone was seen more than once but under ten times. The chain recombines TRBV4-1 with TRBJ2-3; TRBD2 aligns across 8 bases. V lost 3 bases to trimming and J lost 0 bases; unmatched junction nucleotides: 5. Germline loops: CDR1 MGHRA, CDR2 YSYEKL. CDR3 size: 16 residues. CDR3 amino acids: CASSQRGGGSTDTQYF. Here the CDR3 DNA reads TGCGCCAGCAGCCAGCGGGGCGGGGGGAGCACAGATACGCAGTATTTT.

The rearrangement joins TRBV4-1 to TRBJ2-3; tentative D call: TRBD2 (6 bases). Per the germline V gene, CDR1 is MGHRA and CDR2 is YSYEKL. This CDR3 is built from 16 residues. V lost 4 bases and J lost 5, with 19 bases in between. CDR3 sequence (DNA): TGCGCCAGCAGCCGTATCGGGACTGGCTCGGGAGATACGCAGTATTTT. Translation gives CASSRIGTGSGDTQYF.

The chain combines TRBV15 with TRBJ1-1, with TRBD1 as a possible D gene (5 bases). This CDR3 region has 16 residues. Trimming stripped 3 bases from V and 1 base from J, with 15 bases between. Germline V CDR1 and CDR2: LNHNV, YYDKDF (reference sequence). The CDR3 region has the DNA TGTGCCACCAGCAGTGAAACAGACAGTGAGAACACTGAAGCTTTCTTT. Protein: CATSSETDSENTEAFF.

CDR3 in DNA: TGTGCCAGCAGAGCTAATCCTTCAGACGGGAATGAGCAGTTCTTC. Its protein is CASRANPSDGNEQFF. This chain connects TRBV6-1 to TRBJ2-1; D is ambiguous. Germline lookup yields CDR1 MNHNS and CDR2 SASEGT. V lost 6 bases to trimming and J lost 7 bases, with 19 bases between them. This CDR3 spans 15 amino acids.

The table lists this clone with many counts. The CDR3 DNA reads TGCGCCAGCAGCTCCGGGACAGAAGGAGCCGAGCAGTACTTC. Amino acid sequence: CASSSGTEGAEQYF. The chain links TRBV5-1 to TRBJ2-7; 7 positions match TRBD1. V lost 3 bases and J lost 6; bases outside the gene matches: 9. Per germline, CDR1 SGHRS and CDR2 YFSETQ. The CDR3 totals 14 residues. Looking up the rest from reference TRBV5-1 and TRBJ2-7 gives the full variable domain: KAGVTQTPRYLIKTRGQQVTLSCSPISGHRSVSWYQQTPGQGLQFLFEYFSETQRNKGNFPGRFSGRQFSNSRSEMNVSTLELGDSALYLCASSSGTEGAEQYFGPGTRLTVT.

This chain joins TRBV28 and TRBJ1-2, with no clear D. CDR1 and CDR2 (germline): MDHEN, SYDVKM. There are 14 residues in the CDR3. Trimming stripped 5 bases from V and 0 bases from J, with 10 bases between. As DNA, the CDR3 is TGTGCCAGCAGTGGAATGATAGCTAACTATGGCTACACCTTC. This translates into CASSGMIANYGYTF.

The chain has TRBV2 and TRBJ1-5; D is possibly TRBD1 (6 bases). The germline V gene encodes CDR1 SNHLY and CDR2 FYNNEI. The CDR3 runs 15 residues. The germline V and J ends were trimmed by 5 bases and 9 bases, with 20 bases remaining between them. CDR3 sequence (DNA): TGTGCCAGCAGTATAGAGGGGGGCCTCAGGGGGCCCCAGCATTTT. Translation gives CASSIEGGLRGPQHF.

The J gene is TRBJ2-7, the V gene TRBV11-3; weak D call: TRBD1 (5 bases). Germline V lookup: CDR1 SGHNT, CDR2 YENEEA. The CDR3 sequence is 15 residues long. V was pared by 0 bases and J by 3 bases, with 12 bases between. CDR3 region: CASSLDLQESYEQYF. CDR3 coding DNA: TGTGCCAGCAGCTTAGATCTACAGGAAAGCTACGAGCAGTACTTC.

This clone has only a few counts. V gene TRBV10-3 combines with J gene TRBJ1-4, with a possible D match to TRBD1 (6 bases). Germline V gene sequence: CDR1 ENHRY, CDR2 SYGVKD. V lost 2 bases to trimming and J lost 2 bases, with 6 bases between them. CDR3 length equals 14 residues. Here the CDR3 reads CAISETGTNEKLFF. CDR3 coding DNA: TGTGCCATCAGTGAGACAGGGACTAATGAAAAACTGTTTTTT.